One and the same sample provided the 7 T cell receptor beta chains below, sequenced in a study of blood T cell repertoires in COVID-19. TCRdb's copy holds only in-frame clones and misses some; the assay was immunoSEQ multiplex PCR. The table has under 200,000 clones, around nine tenths seen once. Material for sequencing was PBMCs or T cells enriched from blood (not recorded which). The source is a woman aged 45-65 years who had recovered from COVID-19.

The J gene is TRBJ2-7, the V gene TRBV7-6; 8 positions agree with TRBD2. The CDR3 spans 15 residues. The germline V gene has CDR1 SGHVS and CDR2 FNYEAQ. J gave up 2 bases and V 5 bases, and 8 bases lay outside the gene matches. The CDR3, as DNA: TGTGCCAGCAGCACAAGCGGGGGCCTTACCTACGAGCAGTACTTC. Translation gives CASSTSGGLTYEQYF.

The V call is TRBV29-1, the J call TRBJ1-2; TRBD1 might be the D (6 bases). Germline CDR1 SQVTM, CDR2 ANQGSEA. V gave up 4 bases and J gave up 8 bases, with 17 bases separating them. This CDR3 has 13 amino acids. The CDR3 nucleotides are TGCAGCGTTGGAGGGACACCCCCTGCCGGCTACACCTTC. Amino acid sequence: CSVGGTPPAGYTF.

V is TRBV29-1 and J is TRBJ1-1, with TRBD1 matching 8 bases. V dropped 7 bases and J dropped 5; count of bases not matched to a gene: 6. Germline CDR1 SQVTM, CDR2 ANQGSEA. CDR3 length: 12 residues. In DNA form, the CDR3 reads TGCAGCGGTGGCAGGGGGCGAACTGAAGCTTTCTTT. This codes for CSGGRGRTEAFF.

The rearrangement links TRBV5-1 to TRBJ1-1; D gene ambiguous. With 4 bases removed from V and 0 bases from J, the gap between germline ends came to 7 bases. CDR1 is SGHRS, CDR2 YFSETQ, per germline. This CDR3 region has 13 residues. The CDR3 protein is CASSPPLNTEAFF. The CDR3 DNA sequence: TGCGCCAGCAGCCCCCCCTTGAACACTGAAGCTTTCTTT.

The V call is TRBV7-3, the J call TRBJ2-1; 8 bases align to TRBD2. This CDR3 has 15 amino acids. Germline trimming cut 3 bases from V and 8 bases from J; bases unmatched to any gene: 9. Germline V gene lookup returns CDR1 SGHTA and CDR2 FQGTGA. This CDR3 is CASSFAGLEVDEQFF. Here the CDR3 DNA reads TGTGCCAGCAGCTTCGCGGGACTAGAGGTCGATGAGCAGTTCTTC.

The chain joins TRBV6-5 to TRBJ1-2, with 7 nucleotides matching TRBD1. The CDR3 runs 13 residues. Germline trimming cut 8 bases from V and 8 bases from J; bases unmatched to any gene: 11. In germline, CDR1 is MNHEY, CDR2 SVGAGI. The DNA for the CDR3 is TGTGCCAGCCTGAAACAGGGGATGGGCGGCTACACCTTC. Translating it yields CASLKQGMGGYTF.

The CDR3 reads CASSQDPGIEKLFF. Here the CDR3 DNA reads TGTGCCAGCAGCCAAGACCCGGGAATTGAAAAACTGTTTTTT. The chain is built from TRBV3-1 (or the pseudogene TRBV3-2) and TRBJ1-4; D remains unclear. This CDR3 region has 14 residues. V lost 0 bases and J 7 bases, leaving 9 bases between the germline ends. Germline CDR1 is LGHDT and CDR2 is YNNKEL (reference sequence).